One and the same sample provided the 31 T cell receptor beta chains below, sequenced in a study of response to subunit inactivated influenza vaccine. Using its own MiXCR run on the RT-PCR reads, TCRdb lists one record per CDR3 protein. The table includes approximately 700,000 distinct CDR3 sequences, less than 20% detected once. The specimen comprised PBMCs from blood, sampled about 11 days after vaccination. The receptors come from a man in his fifties who received an inactivated influenza vaccine.

This clonotype has just a few counts. The chain has TRBV10-2 and TRBJ2-3, with 9 nucleotides matching TRBD2. CDR1 and CDR2 from the germline V gene are WSHSY and SAAADI. The CDR3 is 17 residues long. V shed 5 bases, J shed 0 bases, and the junction held 9 bases outside the gene matches. DNA of the CDR3: TGCGCCAGCAGTCCTTCCCGACTAGCGGCGAGCACAGATACGCAGTATTTT. It yields the protein CASSPSRLAASTDTQYF.

The rearrangement links TRBV3-1 to TRBJ2-2; 7 bases line up with TRBD1. Losses at the gene ends were 4 bases for V and 3 bases for J; bases not matched to a gene: 8. The germline V gene has CDR1 LGHDT and CDR2 YNNKEL (reference sequence). The CDR3 sequence is 16 residues long. CDR3 DNA sequence: TGTGCCAGCAGCCCCCTGGGACAGCACTACACCGGGGAGCTGTTTTTT. Encoded protein: CASSPLGQHYTGELFF.

The V and J genes are TRBV4-2 and TRBJ2-7; D call uncertain. The CDR3 sequence is 15 residues long. V shed 0 bases and J shed 3 bases, with 12 bases lying between them. Germline lookup yields CDR1 LGHNA and CDR2 YNFKEQ. The CDR3: CASSQEGGPIYEQYF. DNA for the CDR3: TGTGCCAGCAGCCAAGAAGGCGGACCAATCTACGAGCAGTACTTC.

This clonotype was detected a few times. This chain joins TRBV12-3 or TRBV12-4 and TRBJ2-6, with 8 bases identical to TRBD1. The CDR3 sequence is 16 residues long. The V gene end was trimmed by 5 bases and the J gene end by 1 base; junction bases not matched to a gene: 4. The CDR3 loop is CASSSRTGSGANVLTF. DNA of the CDR3: TGTGCCAGCAGTAGTAGGACAGGGTCTGGGGCCAACGTCCTGACTTTC.

There are a few counts of this clonotype. The chain uses TRBV18 and TRBJ2-5; 7 nucleotides match TRBD1. Germline CDR1 and CDR2: KGHSH and LQKENI. V lost 0 bases to trimming and J lost 9 bases; unmatched junction nucleotides: 7. There are 14 residues in the CDR3. In nucleotides, the CDR3 is TGTGCCAGCTCACCACCAGGTGACAGGGTAGCCCAGTACTTC. Its protein is CASSPPGDRVAQYF.

The chain is built from TRBV18 and TRBJ2-5; D unresolved. Trimming cost V 3 bases and J 0 bases, with 11 bases left between them. This CDR3 region has 15 residues. Germline V lookup: CDR1 KGHSH, CDR2 LQKENI. The CDR3 sequence is CASSPLPENQETQYF. CDR3 coding DNA: TGTGCCAGCTCACCCCTTCCGGAGAACCAAGAGACCCAGTACTTC.

CDR3 sequence: CASSQLGRSYEQYF. CDR3 in DNA: TGTGCCAGCAGCCAACTTGGCCGCTCCTACGAGCAGTACTTC. V and J are TRBV7-9 and TRBJ2-7; D ambiguous. The germline CDR1 and CDR2 sequences are SEHNR and FQNEAQ (reference sequence). The CDR3 totals 14 residues. V was cut by 5 bases and J by 0 bases, with 11 bases left in between.

This clonotype was counted between two and nine times. The chain carries TRBV20-1 and TRBJ1-5, with D hard to call. Germline-derived CDR1 and CDR2 are DFQATT and SNEGSKA (reference sequence). V lost 5 bases and J 7 bases, leaving 18 bases between the germline ends. The CDR3 contains 14 residues. CDR3 loop: CSAPPTRAVQPQHF. As DNA, the CDR3 is TGCAGTGCTCCCCCGACGAGGGCTGTGCAGCCCCAGCATTTT.

As concerns this clonotype: Mismatch with germline at one junction end may stem from a read error. This rearrangement joins TRBV20-1 to TRBJ2-1, with a weak D call TRBD2 (6 bases). The length of the CDR3 is 16 residues. In germline, CDR1 is DFQATT, CDR2 SNEGSKA (reference sequence). The CDR3 DNA reads TGCTGTGCTAGAGATCGGTGGAGGGACTCCTACAATGAGCAGTTCTTC. Protein: CCARDRWRDSYNEQFF.

At least ten counts were recorded for this clonotype. The chain employs TRBV5-1 and TRBJ2-1; D gene ambiguous. Germline V gene data show CDR1 as SGHRS and CDR2 as YFSETQ. V lost 0 bases and J 4 bases, leaving 11 bases between the germline ends. The CDR3 is 15 residues long. The CDR3 spells CASSLEGHQYNEQFF. CDR3 DNA sequence: TGCGCCAGCAGCTTGGAAGGCCACCAGTACAATGAGCAGTTCTTC.

This clonotype was counted a few times. This rearrangement joins TRBV14 to TRBJ2-7; D gene uncertain. Germline V gives CDR1 SGHDN, CDR2 FVKESK. The ends were cut back, 4 bases at V and 5 bases at J, with 15 bases in the middle. The CDR3 spans 14 residues. CDR3 residues: CASSRRESPHEQYF. CDR3 nucleotides: TGTGCCAGCAGCCGGAGAGAAAGTCCCCACGAGCAGTACTTC. The full variable domain, in which reference TRBV14 and TRBJ2-7 provide the parts outside the CDR3, is EAGVTQFPSHSVIEKGQTVTLRCDPISGHDNLYWYRRVMGKEIKFLLHFVKESKQDESGMPNNRFLAERTGGTYSTLKVQPAELEDSGVYFCASSRRESPHEQYFGPGTRLTVT.

This clonotype occurred a few times. The V and J genes are TRBV12-3 or TRBV12-4 and TRBJ1-2, with unresolved D. This CDR3 comprises 14 residues. With 4 bases removed from V and 2 bases from J, the gap between germline ends came to 11 bases. This CDR3 is CASSWAGSNYGYTF. The CDR3 coding sequence is TGTGCCAGCAGTTGGGCAGGCTCCAACTATGGCTACACCTTC.

This clonotype turned up a few times. The chain couples TRBV7-2 to TRBJ2-5; D may match TRBD1 or TRBD2 (6 bases each). V lost 3 bases to trimming and J lost 2 bases, with 19 bases between them. CDR1 is SGHTA, CDR2 FQGNSA, per germline. The CDR3 consists of 17 residues. CDR3 in amino acids: CASSFLGQTGTQETQYF. In DNA form, the CDR3 reads TGTGCCAGCAGCTTCTTGGGCCAAACAGGGACTCAAGAGACCCAGTACTTC. Complete variable domain (other parts from reference TRBV7-2 and TRBJ2-5): GAGVSQSPSNKVTEKGKDVELRCDPISGHTALYWYRQSLGQGLEFLIYFQGNSAPDKSGLPSDRFSAERTGGSVSTLTIQRTQQEDSAVYLCASSFLGQTGTQETQYFGPGTRLLVL.

The V gene is TRBV20-1, the J gene TRBJ2-1, with D unresolved. There are 12 residues in the CDR3. V lost 6 bases to trimming and J lost 7 bases, with 13 bases between them. CDR1 DFQATT and CDR2 SNEGSKA come from the germline V gene (reference sequence). The CDR3 sequence: CSALLQANEQFF. Here the CDR3 DNA reads TGCAGTGCCCTGTTACAAGCGAATGAGCAGTTCTTC.

This clonotype was counted between two and nine times. This chain links TRBV28 with TRBJ1-6; TRBD1 is a possible D gene (5 bases). The CDR3 is 15 residues long. Trimming took off 1 base at V and 10 bases at J, with 14 bases between the two ends. Germline V gives CDR1 MDHEN, CDR2 SYDVKM. The CDR3 DNA reads TGTGCCAGCAGTTTATTAGGGACGGGGCGCTCACCCCTCCACTTT. It codes for CASSLLGTGRSPLHF.

The chain employs TRBV4-2 and TRBJ2-1; 7 bases match TRBD2. V was clipped by 6 bases and J by 4 bases; unmatched bases: 9. Germline CDR1 LGHNA, CDR2 YNFKEQ. CDR3 size: 15 residues. CDR3 DNA sequence: TGTGCCAGCAGTTTACTAGCGAACGAGTACAATGAGCAGTTCTTC. Encoded protein: CASSLLANEYNEQFF.

This clonotype turned up a few times. The chain has TRBV4-3 and TRBJ2-7; D possibly corresponds to TRBD1 (5 bases). V dropped 5 bases and J dropped 0 bases, with 14 bases sitting between them. The V gene's germline CDR1 is LGHNA and CDR2 YSLEER. The CDR3 has 15 amino acids. CDR3 loop: CASSSDILGSYEQYF. In DNA, the CDR3 is TGCGCCAGCAGCTCGGACATCCTTGGCTCCTACGAGCAGTACTTC.

The rearrangement joins TRBV27 to TRBJ2-7, with D possibly TRBD1 on 5 matching bases. Germline lookup yields CDR1 MNHEY and CDR2 SMNVEV (reference sequence). The V and J ends lost 7 bases and 3 bases respectively, with 16 bases between them. CDR3 length: 14 amino acids. This chain's CDR3 is CASTPTGNFYEQYF. The CDR3 region has the DNA TGTGCCAGCACGCCCACAGGAAATTTCTACGAGCAGTACTTC.

This clonotype has only a few counts. V and J are TRBV28 and TRBJ2-4; 8 bases align to TRBD1. The trim removed 6 bases at V and 1 base at J, leaving 17 bases unmatched. The CDR3 has 19 residues. Looked up from germline, CDR1 is MDHEN and CDR2 is SYDVKM. As DNA, the CDR3 is TGTGCCAGCAGCCCCTTCAAGGCAGGGGGCGCCTTTGCCAAAAACATTCAGTACTTC. Its translation is CASSPFKAGGAFAKNIQYF.

This clonotype was counted a few times. CDR3 DNA: TGTGCCAGCAGCTTAGAGACTAGCGTTTCTTACAATGAGCAGTTCTTC. Its translation: CASSLETSVSYNEQFF. This rearrangement joins TRBV11-1 to TRBJ2-1, with 8 positions matching TRBD2. The trim removed 1 base at V and 4 bases at J, leaving 6 bases unmatched. The CDR3 has 16 amino acids. Germline CDR1 reads SGHAT; CDR2 reads FQDESV (reference sequence).

This clonotype was seen a handful of times. The V and J genes are TRBV19 and TRBJ1-4, with 10 bases that match TRBD1. Trimming at V came to 6 bases and at J to 5 bases, leaving 6 bases not matched to a gene. CDR1 is LNHDA, CDR2 SQIVND, per germline (reference sequence). The CDR3 runs 15 residues. CDR3 region: CASRQPGQGNEKLFF. In DNA, the CDR3 is TGTGCCAGTAGGCAACCGGGACAGGGGAATGAAAAACTGTTTTTT.

This chain joins TRBV10-3 and TRBJ2-1, with 11 bases matching TRBD2. CDR1 and CDR2 from the germline V gene are ENHRY and SYGVKD. This CDR3 contains 14 residues. V was clipped by 10 bases and J by 6 bases; unmatched bases: 8. The CDR3 bases are TGTGCCACCCAAACCACTAGCGGGAGCAATGAGCAGTTCTTC. Its protein product is CATQTTSGSNEQFF.

This clonotype was picked up many times. J is TRBJ2-7 and V is TRBV11-3, with D maybe TRBD2 (5 bases). Germline values: CDR1 SGHNT, CDR2 YENEEA. V was trimmed by 1 base and J by 6 bases, leaving 10 bases between them. This CDR3 is built from 13 residues. The CDR3 sequence is CASSLGTGSEQYF. Written as DNA, the CDR3 is TGTGCCAGCAGCTTAGGTACGGGAAGCGAGCAGTACTTC.

This clonotype was counted a few times. The chain employs TRBV5-1 and TRBJ2-5, with no clear D. The CDR3 spans 14 residues. Per germline, CDR1 SGHRS and CDR2 YFSETQ. Between the trimmed V and J ends, which lost 0 bases and 2 bases, there was a span of 8 bases. CDR3 protein: CASSLAPRQETQYF. CDR3 nucleotide sequence: TGCGCCAGCAGCTTGGCCCCAAGGCAAGAGACCCAGTACTTC.

This clonotype was observed a few times. V is TRBV7-2 and J is TRBJ2-2; D perhaps matches TRBD2 (6 bases). The length of the CDR3 is 15 residues. V lost 6 bases and J 2 bases, leaving 13 bases between the germline ends. Germline V gene lookup returns CDR1 SGHTA and CDR2 FQGNSA. This CDR3 is CASSVAGINTGELFF. CDR3 in DNA: TGTGCCAGCAGTGTGGCGGGGATAAACACCGGGGAGCTGTTTTTT.

In this sample, this clonotype turned up once. This sequence joins TRBV20-1 and TRBJ2-1; 8 bases are a match to TRBD2. V lost 5 bases and J lost 7; bases outside the gene matches: 16. From germline, CDR1 is DFQATT and CDR2 SNEGSKA (reference sequence). There are 16 residues in the CDR3. CDR3 amino acids: CSASRTLSGTLNEQFF. CDR3 sequence (DNA): TGCAGTGCTTCCCGAACTCTTAGCGGGACTCTTAATGAGCAGTTCTTC.

In this sample, this clonotype turned up a few times. The chain uses TRBV6-2 or TRBV6-3 and TRBJ2-1; 10 bases match TRBD2. The CDR3 runs 14 residues. Germline lookup yields CDR1 MNHEY and CDR2 SVGEGT. The trim removed 5 bases at V and 4 bases at J, leaving 2 bases unmatched. CDR3 region: CASSIAGGYNEQFF. CDR3 in DNA: TGTGCCAGCAGTATAGCGGGAGGATACAATGAGCAGTTCTTC.

This chain joins TRBV18 and TRBJ2-2; D unclear. Germline CDR1 and CDR2: KGHSH and LQKENI. CDR3 length: 15 residues. Trimming removed 0 bases from V and 4 bases from J, with 9 bases in between. In DNA form, the CDR3 reads TGTGCCAGCTCACCACCGGGGAAGGGCACCGGGGAGCTGTTTTTT. Its protein is CASSPPGKGTGELFF.

V is TRBV9 and J is TRBJ2-5; maybe TRBD2 (7 bases). V dropped 0 bases and J dropped 2 bases, with 11 bases sitting between them. CDR3 length: 15 residues. Germline CDR1 reads SGDLS; CDR2 reads YYNGEE. For the CDR3, the DNA is TGTGCCAGCAGCGTAGCGGGGGGCTGGCAAGAGACCCAGTACTTC. It encodes CASSVAGGWQETQYF. Using reference TRBV9 and TRBJ2-5 for the parts outside the CDR3, the full variable domain is DSGVTQTPKHLITATGQRVTLRCSPRSGDLSVYWYQQSLDQGLQFLIQYYNGEERAKGNILERFSAQQFPDLHSELNLSSLELGDSALYFCASSVAGGWQETQYFGPGTRLLVL.

The chain links TRBV28 to TRBJ2-1, with 9 positions matching TRBD2. The CDR3 has 19 residues. The germline CDR1 and CDR2 sequences are MDHEN and SYDVKM. The J segment lost 0 bases and the V segment lost 6 bases, leaving 15 bases of the junction unmatched. The CDR3 DNA follows: TGTGCCAGCAGGATGACTAGCGGATTTGTTATTACCTCCTACAATGAGCAGTTCTTC. Its translation: CASRMTSGFVITSYNEQFF. Full variable domain (remainder filled in from reference TRBV28 and TRBJ2-1): DVKVTQSSRYLVKRTGEKVFLECVQDMDHENMFWYRQDPGLGLRLIYFSYDVKMKEKGDIPEGYSVSREKKERFSLILESASTNQTSMYLCASRMTSGFVITSYNEQFFGPGTRLTVL.

This clonotype was seen a few times. V usage is TRBV11-1 and J usage is TRBJ2-5, with 10 positions matching TRBD2. V trimming: 5 bases; J trimming: 2 bases; junction bases outside the gene matches: 20. In germline, CDR1 is SGHAT, CDR2 FQDESV (reference sequence). The CDR3 consists of 20 residues. This CDR3 is CASSITIAWLAGVGQETQYF. The CDR3 DNA reads TGTGCCAGCAGCATTACGATTGCCTGGCTAGCGGGAGTTGGACAAGAGACCCAGTACTTC.